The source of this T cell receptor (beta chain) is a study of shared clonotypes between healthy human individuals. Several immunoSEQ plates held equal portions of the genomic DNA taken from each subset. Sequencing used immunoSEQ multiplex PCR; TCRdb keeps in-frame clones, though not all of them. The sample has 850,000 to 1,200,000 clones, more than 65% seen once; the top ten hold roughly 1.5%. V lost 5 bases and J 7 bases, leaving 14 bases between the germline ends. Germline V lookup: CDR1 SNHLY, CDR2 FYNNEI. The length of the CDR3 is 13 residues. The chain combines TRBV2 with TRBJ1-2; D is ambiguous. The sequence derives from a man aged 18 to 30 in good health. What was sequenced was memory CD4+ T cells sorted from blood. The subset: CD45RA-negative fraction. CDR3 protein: CASSQTELRGYTF. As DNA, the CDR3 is TGTGCCAGCAGTCAGACGGAATTACGTGGCTACACCTTC.